The 17 T cell receptor beta chains given below trace back to one sample, sequenced in a study of blood T cells in healthy people across ages. With a J-beta primer mix and a sample-barcoded 5' primer, a second PCR ran roughly 6 to 11 cycles. TCRdb passed the 5' RACE reads through MiXCR, listing each CDR3 protein once. The table includes around 710,000 distinct CDR3 sequences, 43% detected once. The sample consisted of blood. The receptor set was obtained from a woman in her fifties or sixties in good health.

The CDR3 DNA is TGCGCCAGCAGTGATACCAGGGCTAGCAATGAGCAGTTCTTC. This gives the protein CASSDTRASNEQFF. J is TRBJ2-1 and V is TRBV10-1, with D perhaps matching TRBD1 (5 bases). The V and J ends lost 3 bases and 6 bases respectively, with 12 bases between them. CDR1 and CDR2 (germline): WNHNN, SYGVQD (reference sequence). The CDR3 loop spans 14 amino acids.

A few counts support this clonotype. The chain carries TRBV5-1 and TRBJ2-3; D is perhaps TRBD1 (6 bases). Germline V CDR1 and CDR2: SGHRS, YFSETQ. Trimming pared 7 bases from V and 2 bases from J, leaving 14 bases between. The CDR3 consists of 14 residues. The chain's CDR3 is CASFRGSFTDTQYF. The CDR3 region has the DNA TGCGCCAGCTTTAGGGGGAGTTTCACAGATACGCAGTATTTT.

The chain joins TRBV6-2 or TRBV6-3 to TRBJ1-5; perhaps TRBD1 as D (6 bases). The CDR3 is 14 residues long. Per germline, CDR1 MNHEY and CDR2 SVGEGT. The V end lost 7 bases, the J end lost 5 bases, and 15 bases lay between the germline ends. The DNA for the CDR3 is TGTGCCAGCAACCCGGGACACAGAGATCAGCCCCAGCATTTT. Translated: CASNPGHRDQPQHF.

The chain uses TRBV28 and TRBJ1-2; D is undetermined. V dropped 2 bases and J dropped 5 bases, with 24 bases sitting between them. The CDR3 consists of 18 residues. Germline V gives CDR1 MDHEN, CDR2 SYDVKM. The CDR3 DNA sequence: TGTGCCAGCAGTTTACCCCACTCTGCCCCGGTGGGGAGTTATGGCTACACCTTC. This encodes CASSLPHSAPVGSYGYTF.

This clonotype was counted only a few times. This chain joins TRBV2 and TRBJ2-5; D might be TRBD1 (5 bases). From germline, CDR1 is SNHLY and CDR2 FYNNEI. The CDR3 sequence is 15 residues long. V was cut by 5 bases and J by 7 bases, with 20 bases left in between. DNA of the CDR3: TGTGCCAGCAGTTTCGACAGCCTCACAGGTGGGACCCAGTACTTC. Its translation: CASSFDSLTGGTQYF.

The chain uses TRBV19 and TRBJ2-2; 9 nucleotides agree with TRBD2. Germline V lookup: CDR1 LNHDA, CDR2 SQIVND (reference sequence). This CDR3 has 16 residues. Trimming at V came to 4 bases and at J to 4 bases, leaving 7 bases not matched to a gene. The DNA for the CDR3 is TGTGCCAGTAGTAACCGGTTAGCGGGAGTCACCGGGGAGCTGTTTTTT. As protein: CASSNRLAGVTGELFF.

This clonotype was counted ten times or more. This chain connects TRBV29-1 to TRBJ2-1; 9 bases are shared with TRBD1. The germline V gene encodes CDR1 SQVTM and CDR2 ANQGSEA. This CDR3 comprises 13 residues. The V and J ends lost 4 bases and 8 bases, in that order; junction bases with no gene match: 6. CDR3 region: CSVVVDRGHEQFF. CDR3 sequence (DNA): TGCAGCGTTGTTGTGGACAGGGGCCATGAGCAGTTCTTC.

CDR3 residues: CASSWLAGEAKNIQYF. The DNA for the CDR3 is TGTGCCAGCAGTTGGCTAGCGGGAGAGGCCAAAAACATTCAGTACTTC. V and J are TRBV6-2 or TRBV6-3 and TRBJ2-4; the match to TRBD2 covers 10 bases. Trimming took 4 bases from V and 1 from J; bases not matched to a gene: 4. CDR3 length: 16 amino acids. Germline V gives CDR1 MNHEY, CDR2 SVGEGT.

This sequence joins TRBV7-2 and TRBJ2-5; 10 nucleotides align to TRBD2. The junction had 10 bases not matched to a gene; V was cut back by 5 bases and J by 4 bases. The germline V gene has CDR1 SGHTA and CDR2 FQGNSA. CDR3 length: 16 residues. The CDR3 region has the DNA TGTGCCAGCAGCCAAGACCCTGGACTAGCGGTAGAGACCCAGTACTTC. Its protein product is CASSQDPGLAVETQYF.

This clonotype has more than one count but fewer than ten. The chain uses TRBV7-2 and TRBJ2-7; TRBD2 matches 7 bases. J lost 3 bases, V lost 3 bases, and 5 bases had no gene match. Germline-derived CDR1 and CDR2 are SGHTA and FQGNSA. The CDR3 runs 14 residues. The CDR3 nucleotides are TGTGCCAGCAGCTTCGCGGGAGTAAGCTACGAGCAGTACTTC. This sequence encodes CASSFAGVSYEQYF.

This clonotype was found many times. The chain combines TRBV10-3 with TRBJ2-7; D remains ambiguous. V lost 0 bases and J 6 bases, leaving 3 bases between the germline ends. Germline assignment: CDR1 ENHRY and CDR2 SYGVKD. The length of the CDR3 is 11 residues. CDR3 nucleotides: TGTGCCATCAGTGAGTCGGCCGAGCAGTACTTC. Translated: CAISESAEQYF.

This clonotype turned up a few times. This chain joins TRBV3-1 and TRBJ1-1, with D uncertain. Trimming took 0 bases from V and 0 from J, leaving 8 bases between them. The length of the CDR3 is 15 residues. Germline CDR1 is LGHDT and CDR2 is YNNKEL (reference sequence). The CDR3 region is CASSQELQMNTEAFF. CDR3 in DNA: TGTGCCAGCAGCCAAGAACTACAGATGAACACTGAAGCTTTCTTT.

This chain joins TRBV7-2 and TRBJ2-2; 7 bases line up with TRBD1. The CDR3 covers 17 residues. The ends lost 5 bases at V and 7 bases at J; junction bases unmatched: 16. Germline V lookup: CDR1 SGHTA, CDR2 FQGNSA. CDR3 sequence reads: CASSVTGEVTAGGELFF. The CDR3 DNA sequence: TGTGCCAGCAGCGTCACAGGGGAAGTAACAGCAGGCGGGGAGCTGTTTTTT. The variable domain in full, completed from reference TRBV7-2 and TRBJ2-2, reads GAGVSQSPSNKVTEKGKDVELRCDPISGHTALYWYRQSLGQGLEFLIYFQGNSAPDKSGLPSDRFSAERTGGSVSTLTIQRTQQEDSAVYLCASSVTGEVTAGGELFFGEGSRLTVL.

The V and J genes are TRBV12-5 and TRBJ2-7, with 9 bases identical to TRBD2. Germline V gives CDR1 LGHNT, CDR2 FRNRAP. The J segment lost 10 bases and the V segment lost 6 bases, leaving 7 bases of the junction unmatched. This CDR3 region has 12 residues. CDR3 residues: CASGYSGGSQYF. The CDR3 region has the DNA TGTGCTAGTGGCTATAGCGGGGGCTCACAGTACTTC.

This clonotype was counted a few times. The chain couples TRBV10-3 to TRBJ2-5; D call uncertain. This CDR3 region has 11 residues. V was shortened by 7 bases and J by 3 bases, with 6 bases between the two germline ends. Germline V lookup: CDR1 ENHRY, CDR2 SYGVKD. CDR3 sequence reads: CAIMAEETQYF. For the CDR3, the DNA is TGTGCCATCATGGCGGAAGAGACCCAGTACTTC.

V is TRBV18 and J is TRBJ2-1; the match to TRBD1 covers 9 bases. Germline CDR1 is KGHSH and CDR2 is LQKENI. Trimming cost V 3 bases and J 8 bases; bases outside gene matches: 8. CDR3 length: 15 amino acids. CDR3 region: CASSPLGTGNHEQFF. As DNA, the CDR3 is TGTGCCAGCTCACCCTTAGGGACAGGGAATCATGAGCAGTTCTTC.

This clonotype was seen a handful of times. The gene calls are TRBV12-3 or TRBV12-4 and TRBJ2-3; D is undetermined. The V end lost 10 bases, the J end lost 2 bases, and 16 bases lay between the germline ends. The CDR3 consists of 14 residues. The CDR3 DNA follows: TGTGCCACCACCACGGGCAGGACCACAGATACGCAGTATTTT. Amino acids: CATTTGRTTDTQYF.